This T cell receptor beta chain was identified in a study of CD8+CD57+ T cells in acquired aplastic anemia. Study at large: Yields of DNA that came from sorted CD4+ and CD8+ cells averaged roughly 3.2 ug.

This clonotype was seen ten or more times. No antigen is known for it. Genomic DNA, the template, was used for profiling of the TCR beta VDJ and CDR3. TCRdb re-analysed the reads in MiXCR, keeping a single row per CDR3 protein. The repertoire holds about 220,000 distinct CDR3 sequences, with around half as singletons. Study outcomes and limitations: Overlap between patients and controls comprised 25 to 30 CD8+ CDR3 sequences.

Sequenced patients had shown CD8+CD57+ cell expansion by flow cytometry. Among the patients, all had severe acquired aplastic anemia. Blood was sampled before the patients had received any therapy. Germline V CDR1 and CDR2: SNHLY, FYNNEI. V lost 4 bases and J lost 5, with 17 bases in between. The CDR3 covers 15 residues. This TCR was recovered from a human donor with aplastic anemia. This chain uses TRBV2 with TRBJ2-5, with a tentative D call TRBD1 (6 bases). Sequenced sample: sorted CD4+, CD8+, or CD8+CD57+ T cells (not recorded which) from PBMCs. CDR3 nucleotide sequence: TGTGCCAGCAGTGCTATGCAGGGGTCCTGGGAGACCCAGTACTTC. Translating gives CASSAMQGSWETQYF. Complete variable domain (other parts from reference TRBV2 and TRBJ2-5): EPEVTQTPSHQVTQMGQEVILRCVPISNHLYFYWYRQILGQKVEFLVSFYNNEISEKSEIFDDQFSVERPDGSNFTLKIRSTKLEDSAMYFCASSAMQGSWETQYFGPGTRLLVL.